These T cell receptor beta chains were read from a single sample in a study of cytomegalovirus exposure and HLA in healthy donors. Using immunoSEQ multiplex PCR, the repertoire was profiled, and TCRdb retains in-frame clones only, with some absent. The sample has about 190,000 clones, 75% to 90% seen once; the top ten hold approximately 1.2%. The sample was PBMCs. The receptors here all came from a boy aged 2 to 9 in good health and CMV-seronegative. The CDR3 runs from the conserved cysteine through the conserved F or W.

V gene	J gene	CDR3 length	CDR3 protein
TRBV28	TRBJ1-1	14	CASSNGGLNTEAFF
TRBV4-1	TRBJ1-2	15	CASSQEEGAHPGYTF
TRBV9	TRBJ2-1	15	CASSGRGLAGNEQFF
TRBV19	TRBJ2-5	13	CASIRGYKETQYF
TRBV5-5	TRBJ1-1	15	CASSFRVKGVTEAFF
TRBV11-2	TRBJ1-6	15	CASSLQGAGDSPLHF
TRBV4-2	TRBJ1-2	16	CASTQTKAGNNYGYTF
TRBV2	TRBJ1-6	15	CASSARTVNNSPLHF
TRBV7-2	TRBJ2-1	15	CASSYEGQLYNEQFF
TRBV6-1	TRBJ1-1	15	CASSEQTGGRGEAFF
TRBV6-1	TRBJ2-7	13	CASKGVGRYEQYF
TRBV30	TRBJ1-2	14	CAWSVNPAGSSYTF
TRBV11-2	TRBJ1-4	14	CASTGTGVNEKLFF
TRBV6-5	TRBJ2-1	14	CASSYGTENNEQFF
TRBV19	TRBJ1-2	14	CASSSQGVYYGYTF
TRBV6-5	TRBJ1-1	13	CASSYGQNTEAFF
TRBV29-1	TRBJ2-4	13	CSVEKGARNIQYF
TRBV5-1	TRBJ1-2	13	CASSLGENYGYTF
TRBV11-2	TRBJ2-3	15	CASRQSGGAGDTQYF
TRBV5-1	TRBJ2-2	15	CASSFGTGNTGELFF
TRBV6-6	TRBJ1-5	13	CASSYDRDQPQHF
TRBV5-4	TRBJ1-1	14	CASSYRDGNTEAFF
TRBV6-1	TRBJ2-2	17	CASSEAVRIRPTGELFF
TRBV5-1	TRBJ2-2	14	CASSLASVAGELFF
TRBV6-1	TRBJ2-1	14	CASQWDRAYNEQFF
TRBV2	TRBJ1-1	13	CASRDTGNTEAFF
TRBV5-1	TRBJ2-3	13	CASSSQVADTQYF
TRBV9	TRBJ2-2	14	CASSGGGVPGELFF
TRBV7-8	TRBJ2-2	16	CASSFRRLQGTGELFF
TRBV6-1	TRBJ2-7	11	CASEHGNEQYF
TRBV5-1	TRBJ2-7	14	CASSSGQGTYEQYF
TRBV19	TRBJ1-2	14	CASSPTGEYYGYTF
TRBV30	TRBJ1-1	15	CAWRGPGGPGTEAFF
TRBV7-9	TRBJ1-1	16	CASSLLPARAGTEAFF
TRBV2	TRBJ2-1	14	CASFELAGNNEQFF
TRBV14	TRBJ2-5	15	CASSPRDIRRETQYF
TRBV7-9	TRBJ2-5	15	CASSLGLAGQETQYF
TRBV7-8	TRBJ2-1	17	CASSLFARQSSYNEQFF
TRBV6-1	TRBJ1-3	16	CASSERQGLSGNTIYF
TRBV5-6	TRBJ2-7	14	CASVPTAPVFEQYF
TRBV5-6	TRBJ1-5	15	CASSFGLYSNQPQHF
TRBV7-9	TRBJ2-2	14	CASSHTSNTGELFF
TRBV10-3	TRBJ1-2	14	CAISESTNQLPITF
TRBV5-4	TRBJ1-2	15	CASSLSQQGLYGYTF
TRBV15	TRBJ1-2	15	CATSREGSGGYGYTF
TRBV5-1	TRBJ2-1	18	CASSLARTSGSIYNEQFF
TRBV4-2	TRBJ2-1	20	CASSQTPGLAGLSSYNEQFF